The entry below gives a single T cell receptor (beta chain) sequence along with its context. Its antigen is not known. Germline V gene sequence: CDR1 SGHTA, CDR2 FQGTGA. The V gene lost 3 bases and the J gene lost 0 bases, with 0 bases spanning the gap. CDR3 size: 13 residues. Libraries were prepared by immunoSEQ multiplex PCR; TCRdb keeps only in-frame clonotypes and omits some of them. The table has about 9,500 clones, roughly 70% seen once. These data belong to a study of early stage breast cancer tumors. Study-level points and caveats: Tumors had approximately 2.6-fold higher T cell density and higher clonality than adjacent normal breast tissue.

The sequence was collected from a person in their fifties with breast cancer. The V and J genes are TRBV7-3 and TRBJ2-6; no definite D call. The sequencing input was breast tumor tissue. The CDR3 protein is CASSFSGANVLTF. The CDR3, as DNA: TGTGCCAGCAGCTTCTCTGGGGCCAACGTCCTGACTTTC.